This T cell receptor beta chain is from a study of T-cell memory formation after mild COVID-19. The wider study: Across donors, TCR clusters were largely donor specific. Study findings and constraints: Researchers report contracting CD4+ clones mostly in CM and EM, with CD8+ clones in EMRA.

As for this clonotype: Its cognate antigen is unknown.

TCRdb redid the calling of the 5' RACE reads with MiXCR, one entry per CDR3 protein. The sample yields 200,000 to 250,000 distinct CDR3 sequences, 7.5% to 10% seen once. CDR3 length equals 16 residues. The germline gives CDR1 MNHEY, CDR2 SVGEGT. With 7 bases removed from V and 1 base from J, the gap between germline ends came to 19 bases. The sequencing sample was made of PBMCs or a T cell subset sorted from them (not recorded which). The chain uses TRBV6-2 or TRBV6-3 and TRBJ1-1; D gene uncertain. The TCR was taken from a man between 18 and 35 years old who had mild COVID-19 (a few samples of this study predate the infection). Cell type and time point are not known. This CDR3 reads CASIISMSSRNTEAFF. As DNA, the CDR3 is TGTGCCAGCATCATCAGTATGAGCAGCAGGAACACTGAAGCTTTCTTT.